Each of the 13 T cell receptor beta chains below was sequenced from the same sample in a study of OX40 agonist ivuxolimab in advanced cancers. Assay used: immunoSEQ multiplex PCR; TCRdb lists only in-frame clones, some missing. The data hold roughly 23,000 clones, with 84% observed a single time. Sequenced here: CD4+ or CD8+ T cells sorted from blood, sampled in a trial of the OX40 agonist ivuxolimab. These receptors were taken from an adult with an advanced solid tumor such as melanoma, head and neck, liver or kidney cancer.

The chain couples TRBV7-9 to TRBJ2-5; 15 bases align to TRBD2. Germline V gene data show CDR1 as SEHNR and CDR2 as FQNEAQ (reference sequence). With V trimmed by 5 bases and J by 4 bases, 11 bases remained unmatched. The CDR3 sequence is 18 residues long. This chain's CDR3 is CASSNGLAGGPGRETQYF. CDR3 nucleotides: TGTGCCAGCAGCAATGGACTAGCGGGGGGGCCTGGTAGAGAGACCCAGTACTTC.

V and J are TRBV4-1 and TRBJ1-1; perhaps TRBD1 as D (6 bases). The CDR3 consists of 15 residues. Trimming pared 3 bases from V and 1 base from J, leaving 12 bases between. Germline V lookup: CDR1 MGHRA, CDR2 YSYEKL. The CDR3 sequence: CASSHRQASNTEAFF. The CDR3, as DNA: TGCGCCAGCAGCCACAGACAGGCGTCGAACACTGAAGCTTTCTTT.

The chain is built from TRBV9 and TRBJ2-7; TRBD1 agrees at 9 bases. Germline values: CDR1 SGDLS, CDR2 YYNGEE. The CDR3 loop spans 15 amino acids. V lost 4 bases, J lost 5 bases, and 10 bases stayed unmatched. CDR3 DNA sequence: TGTGCCAGCAGCTTATGGGACAGGGTGGGCGACGAGCAGTACTTC. Translation gives CASSLWDRVGDEQYF.

The chain joins TRBV19 to TRBJ1-6, with a weak D call TRBD1 (5 bases). CDR1 and CDR2 from the germline V gene are LNHDA and SQIVND (reference sequence). The CDR3 totals 12 residues. V gave up 4 bases and J gave up 18 bases, with 16 bases separating them. This CDR3 is CASSRPRGSHHF. In DNA form, the CDR3 reads TGTGCCAGTAGTAGGCCTCGGGGCTCCCACCACTTT.

The chain uses TRBV15 and TRBJ1-3; tentatively, D is TRBD1 (5 bases). There are 16 residues in the CDR3. V was clipped by 5 bases and J by 9 bases, with 23 bases between them. Per germline, CDR1 LNHNV and CDR2 YYDKDF (reference sequence). CDR3 sequence reads: CATSPREYRTDLTIYF. The CDR3 bases are TGTGCCACCAGCCCCCGAGAGTACAGGACTGATCTCACCATATATTTT. The entire variable domain, with the rest obtained from reference TRBV15 and TRBJ1-3, is as follows: DAMVIQNPRYQVTQFGKPVTLSCSQTLNHNVMYWYQQKSSQAPKLLFHYYDKDFNNEADTPDNFQSRRPNTSFCFLDIRSPGLGDTAMYLCATSPREYRTDLTIYFGEGSWLTVV.

This clone is medium-sized within its sample. The DNA of the CDR3 is TGTGCCAGCAGTCACCGAGGGGGCTACGAGCAGTACTTC. Translated, it gives CASSHRGGYEQYF. The genes are TRBV6-5 and TRBJ2-7; D might be TRBD1 (6 bases). The CDR3 loop spans 13 amino acids. Germline CDR1 is MNHEY and CDR2 is SVGAGI. V shed 5 bases and J shed 3 bases, with 11 bases lying between them.

The rearrangement joins TRBV27 to TRBJ2-7; tentatively, D is TRBD1 (6 bases). The CDR3 sequence is 13 residues long. V lost 3 bases and J 6 bases, leaving 12 bases between the germline ends. Germline V gene sequence: CDR1 MNHEY, CDR2 SMNVEV (reference sequence). CDR3 loop: CASSFGQSSEQYF. CDR3 nucleotide sequence: TGTGCCAGCAGTTTCGGACAGAGTAGCGAGCAGTACTTC.

CDR3 sequence reads: CASSQDQRAGTEAFF. The CDR3 bases are TGTGCCAGCAGCCAAGATCAGCGGGCAGGCACTGAAGCTTTCTTT. This chain joins TRBV4-2 and TRBJ1-1; no clear D gene. This CDR3 has 15 amino acids. Between the trimmed V and J ends, which lost 0 bases and 4 bases, there was a span of 12 bases. The V gene's germline CDR1 is LGHNA and CDR2 YNFKEQ.

Here the CDR3 reads CASSESRGWQPQHF. The CDR3 DNA sequence: TGCGCCAGCAGTGAGTCGAGGGGATGGCAGCCCCAGCATTTT. The V and J genes are TRBV10-2 and TRBJ1-5; a possible D gene is TRBD1 (5 bases). CDR1 and CDR2 from the germline V gene are WSHSY and SAAADI. V was clipped by 0 bases and J by 7 bases, with 10 bases between them. The CDR3 loop spans 14 amino acids.

The V call is TRBV2, the J call TRBJ1-5; 10 bases agree with TRBD1. This CDR3 has 15 amino acids. Germline-derived CDR1 and CDR2 are SNHLY and FYNNEI. After removal of 5 bases from V and 6 bases from J, the junction contained 7 bases not matched to a gene. The CDR3 loop reads CASSTTGTGVQPQHF. The CDR3 nucleotides are TGTGCCAGCAGTACCACCGGGACAGGGGTTCAGCCCCAGCATTTT.

This clone was detected once. The V gene is TRBV7-9, the J gene TRBJ2-7; D is ambiguous. CDR1 and CDR2 from the germline V gene are SEHNR and FQNEAQ (reference sequence). The CDR3 consists of 12 residues. V was shortened by 2 bases and J by 7 bases, with 9 bases between the two germline ends. CDR3 amino acids: CASSLSGVEQYF. CDR3 in DNA: TGTGCCAGCAGCTTATCTGGGGTTGAGCAGTACTTC.

Many counts were recorded for this clone. The V call is TRBV25-1, the J call TRBJ2-5, with D possibly TRBD1 on 6 matching bases. Deletions cut 3 bases from V and 2 bases from J, with 10 bases between. Germline lookup yields CDR1 MGHDK and CDR2 SYGVNS. This CDR3 contains 14 residues. CDR3 loop: CASSDRGHQETQYF. CDR3 DNA: TGTGCCAGCAGTGACAGGGGCCATCAAGAGACCCAGTACTTC.

By proportion, this clone is medium-sized. The chain uses TRBV5-1 and TRBJ2-7; 12 nucleotides align to TRBD2. V trimming: 0 bases; J trimming: 3 bases; junction bases outside the gene matches: 4. The CDR3 consists of 16 residues. In germline, CDR1 is SGHRS, CDR2 YFSETQ. CDR3 sequence: CASSLALAGGYYEQYF. CDR3 coding DNA: TGCGCCAGCAGCTTGGCGCTAGCGGGAGGGTACTACGAGCAGTACTTC.